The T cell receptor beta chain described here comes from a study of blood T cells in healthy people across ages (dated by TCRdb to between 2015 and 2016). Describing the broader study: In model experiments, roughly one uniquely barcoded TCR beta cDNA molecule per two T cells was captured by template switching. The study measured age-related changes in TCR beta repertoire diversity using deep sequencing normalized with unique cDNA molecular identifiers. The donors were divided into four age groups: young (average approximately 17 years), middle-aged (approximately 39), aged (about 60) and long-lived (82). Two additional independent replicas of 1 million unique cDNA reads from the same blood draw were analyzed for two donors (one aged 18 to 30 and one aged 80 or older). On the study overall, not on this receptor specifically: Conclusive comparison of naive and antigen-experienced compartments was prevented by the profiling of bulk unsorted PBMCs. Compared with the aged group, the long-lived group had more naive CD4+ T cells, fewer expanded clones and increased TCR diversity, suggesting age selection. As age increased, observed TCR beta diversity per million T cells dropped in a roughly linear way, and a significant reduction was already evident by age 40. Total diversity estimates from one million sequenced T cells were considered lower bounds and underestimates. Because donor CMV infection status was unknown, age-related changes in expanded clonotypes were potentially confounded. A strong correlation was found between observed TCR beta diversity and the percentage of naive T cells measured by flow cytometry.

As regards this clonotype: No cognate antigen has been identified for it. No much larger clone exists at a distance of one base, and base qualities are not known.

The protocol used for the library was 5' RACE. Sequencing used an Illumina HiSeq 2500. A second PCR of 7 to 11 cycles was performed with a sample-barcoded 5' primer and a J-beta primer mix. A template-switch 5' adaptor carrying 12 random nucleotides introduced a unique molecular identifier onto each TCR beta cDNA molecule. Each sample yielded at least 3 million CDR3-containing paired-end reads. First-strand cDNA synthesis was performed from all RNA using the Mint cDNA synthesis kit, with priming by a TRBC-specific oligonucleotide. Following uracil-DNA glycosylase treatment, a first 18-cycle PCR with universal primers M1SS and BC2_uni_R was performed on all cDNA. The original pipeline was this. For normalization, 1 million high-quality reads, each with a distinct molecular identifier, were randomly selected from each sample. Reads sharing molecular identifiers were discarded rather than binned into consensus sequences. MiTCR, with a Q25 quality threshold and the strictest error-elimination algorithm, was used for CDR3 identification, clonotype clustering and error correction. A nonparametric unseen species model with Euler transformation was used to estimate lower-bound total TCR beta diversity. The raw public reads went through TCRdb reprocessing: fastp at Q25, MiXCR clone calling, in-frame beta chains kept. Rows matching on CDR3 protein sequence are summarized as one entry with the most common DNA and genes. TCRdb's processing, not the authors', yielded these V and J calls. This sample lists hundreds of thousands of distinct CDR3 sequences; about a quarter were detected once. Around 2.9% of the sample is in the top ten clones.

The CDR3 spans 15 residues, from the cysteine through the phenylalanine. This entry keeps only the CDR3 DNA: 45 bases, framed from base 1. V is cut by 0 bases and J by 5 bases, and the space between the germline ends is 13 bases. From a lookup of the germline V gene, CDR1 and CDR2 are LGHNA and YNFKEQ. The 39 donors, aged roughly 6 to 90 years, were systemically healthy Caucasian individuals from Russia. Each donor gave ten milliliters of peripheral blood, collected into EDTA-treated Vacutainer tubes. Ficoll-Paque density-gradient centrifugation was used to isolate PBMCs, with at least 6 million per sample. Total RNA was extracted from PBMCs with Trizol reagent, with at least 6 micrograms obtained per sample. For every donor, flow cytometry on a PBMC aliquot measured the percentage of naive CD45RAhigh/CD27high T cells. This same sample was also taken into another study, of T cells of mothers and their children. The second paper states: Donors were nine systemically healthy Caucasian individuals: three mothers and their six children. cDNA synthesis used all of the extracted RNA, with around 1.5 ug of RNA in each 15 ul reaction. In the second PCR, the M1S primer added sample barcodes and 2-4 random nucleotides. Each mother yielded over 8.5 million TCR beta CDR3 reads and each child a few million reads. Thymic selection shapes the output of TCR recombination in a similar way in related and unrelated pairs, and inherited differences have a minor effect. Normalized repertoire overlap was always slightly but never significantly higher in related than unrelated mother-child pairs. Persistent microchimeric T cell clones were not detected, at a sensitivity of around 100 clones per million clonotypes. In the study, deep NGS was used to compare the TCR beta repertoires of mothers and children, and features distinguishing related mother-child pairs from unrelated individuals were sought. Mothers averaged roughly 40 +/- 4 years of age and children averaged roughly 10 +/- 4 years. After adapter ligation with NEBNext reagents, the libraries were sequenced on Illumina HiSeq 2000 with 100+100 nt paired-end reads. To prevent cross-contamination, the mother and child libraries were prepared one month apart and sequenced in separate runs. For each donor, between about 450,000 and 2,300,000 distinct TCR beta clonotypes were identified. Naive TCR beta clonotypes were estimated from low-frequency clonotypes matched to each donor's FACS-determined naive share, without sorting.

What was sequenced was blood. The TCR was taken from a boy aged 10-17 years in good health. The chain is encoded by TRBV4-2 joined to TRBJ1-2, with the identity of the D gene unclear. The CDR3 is CASSQEESLGYGYTF. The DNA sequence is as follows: TGTGCCAGCAGCCAAGAAGAGAGCCTCGGGTATGGCTACACCTTC.